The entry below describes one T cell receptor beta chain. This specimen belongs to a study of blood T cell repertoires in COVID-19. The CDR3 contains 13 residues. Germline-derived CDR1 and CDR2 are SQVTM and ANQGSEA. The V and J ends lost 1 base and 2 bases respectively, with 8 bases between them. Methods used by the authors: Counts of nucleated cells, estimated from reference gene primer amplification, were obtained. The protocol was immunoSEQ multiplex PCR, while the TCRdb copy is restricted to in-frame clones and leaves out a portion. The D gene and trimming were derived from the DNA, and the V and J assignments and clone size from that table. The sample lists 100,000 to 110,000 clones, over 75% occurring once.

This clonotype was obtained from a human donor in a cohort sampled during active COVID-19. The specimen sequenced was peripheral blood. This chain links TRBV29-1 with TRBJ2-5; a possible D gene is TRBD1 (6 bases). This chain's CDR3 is CSVEGDNQETQYF. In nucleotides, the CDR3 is TGCAGCGTTGAAGGGGACAATCAAGAGACCCAGTACTTC.